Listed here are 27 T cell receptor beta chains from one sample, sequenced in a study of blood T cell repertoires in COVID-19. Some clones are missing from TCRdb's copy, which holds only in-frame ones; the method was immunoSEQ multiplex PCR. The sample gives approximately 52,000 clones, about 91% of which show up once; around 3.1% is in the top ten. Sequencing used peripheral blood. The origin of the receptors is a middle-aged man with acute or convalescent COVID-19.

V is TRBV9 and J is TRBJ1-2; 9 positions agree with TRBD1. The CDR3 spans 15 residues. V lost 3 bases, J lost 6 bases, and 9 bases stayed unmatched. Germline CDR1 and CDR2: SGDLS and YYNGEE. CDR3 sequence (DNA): TGTGCCAGCAGCGCGGGGTCCGGGACAGGGAATGGCTACACCTTC. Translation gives CASSAGSGTGNGYTF.

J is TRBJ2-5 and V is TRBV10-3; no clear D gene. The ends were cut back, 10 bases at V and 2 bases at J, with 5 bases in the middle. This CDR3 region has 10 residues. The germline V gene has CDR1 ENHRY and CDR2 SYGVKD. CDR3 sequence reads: CATGQETQYF. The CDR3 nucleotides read TGTGCCACAGGACAAGAGACCCAGTACTTC.

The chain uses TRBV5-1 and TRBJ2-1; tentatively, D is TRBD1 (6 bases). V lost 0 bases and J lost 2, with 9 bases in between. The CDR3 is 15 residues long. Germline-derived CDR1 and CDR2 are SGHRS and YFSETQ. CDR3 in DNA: TGCGCCAGCAGCTTGGAAGGGGGTACCTACAATGAGCAGTTCTTC. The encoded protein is CASSLEGGTYNEQFF.

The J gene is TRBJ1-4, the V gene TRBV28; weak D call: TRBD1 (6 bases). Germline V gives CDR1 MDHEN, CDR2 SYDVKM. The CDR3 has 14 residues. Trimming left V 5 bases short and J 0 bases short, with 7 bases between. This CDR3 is CASSRTATNEKLFF. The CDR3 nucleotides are TGTGCCAGCAGTAGGACAGCAACTAATGAAAAACTGTTTTTT.

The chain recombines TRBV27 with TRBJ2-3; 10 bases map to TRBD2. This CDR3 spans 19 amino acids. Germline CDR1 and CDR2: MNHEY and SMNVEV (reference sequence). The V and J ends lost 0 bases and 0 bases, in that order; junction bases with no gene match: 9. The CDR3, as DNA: TGTGCCAGCAGTTTATCCCCGTTTCTAGCGGGGGCCAGCACAGATACGCAGTATTTT. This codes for CASSLSPFLAGASTDTQYF.

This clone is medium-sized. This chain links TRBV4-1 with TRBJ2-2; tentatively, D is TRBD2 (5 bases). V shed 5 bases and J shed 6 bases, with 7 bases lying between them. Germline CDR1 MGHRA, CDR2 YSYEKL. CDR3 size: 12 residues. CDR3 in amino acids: CASSSEAGELFF. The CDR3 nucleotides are TGCGCCAGCAGCTCGGAGGCCGGGGAGCTGTTTTTT.

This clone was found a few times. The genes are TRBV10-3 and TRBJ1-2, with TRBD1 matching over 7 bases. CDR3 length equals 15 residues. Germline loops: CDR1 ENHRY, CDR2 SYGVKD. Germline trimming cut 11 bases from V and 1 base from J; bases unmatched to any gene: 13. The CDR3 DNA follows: TGTGCCGCGACAGGGATCGCAGGGTTTAACTATGGCTACACCTTC. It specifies CAATGIAGFNYGYTF.

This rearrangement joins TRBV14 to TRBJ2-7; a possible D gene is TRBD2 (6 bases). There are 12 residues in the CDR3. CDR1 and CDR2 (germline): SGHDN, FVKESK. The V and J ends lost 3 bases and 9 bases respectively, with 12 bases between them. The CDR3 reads CASSHPRGRQYF. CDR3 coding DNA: TGTGCCAGCAGCCACCCACGGGGGAGGCAGTACTTC.

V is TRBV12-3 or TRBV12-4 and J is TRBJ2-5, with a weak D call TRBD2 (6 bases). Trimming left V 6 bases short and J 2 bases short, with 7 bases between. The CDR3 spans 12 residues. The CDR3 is CASRRGQETQYF. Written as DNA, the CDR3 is TGTGCCAGCAGACGGGGGCAAGAGACCCAGTACTTC.

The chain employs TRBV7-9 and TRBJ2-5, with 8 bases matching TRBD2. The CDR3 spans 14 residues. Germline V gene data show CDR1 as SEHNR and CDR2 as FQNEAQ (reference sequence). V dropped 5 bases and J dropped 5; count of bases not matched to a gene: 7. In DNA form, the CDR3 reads TGTGCCAGCAGCCTCCCGGGGGGGCCGGAGACCCAGTACTTC. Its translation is CASSLPGGPETQYF.

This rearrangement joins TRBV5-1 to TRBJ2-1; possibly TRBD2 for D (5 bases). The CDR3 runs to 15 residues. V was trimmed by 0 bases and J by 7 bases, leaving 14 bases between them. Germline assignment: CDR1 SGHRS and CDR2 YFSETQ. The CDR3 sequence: CASSLGSRGFNEQFF. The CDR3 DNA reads TGCGCCAGCAGCTTGGGTTCCCGGGGTTTTAATGAGCAGTTCTTC.

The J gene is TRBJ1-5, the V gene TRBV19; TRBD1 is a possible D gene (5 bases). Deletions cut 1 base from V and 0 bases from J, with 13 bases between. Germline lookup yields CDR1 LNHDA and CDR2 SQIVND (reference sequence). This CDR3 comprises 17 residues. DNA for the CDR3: TGTGCCAGTAGTATAGTTGCAGGGAACCTTAGCAATCAGCCCCAGCATTTT. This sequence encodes CASSIVAGNLSNQPQHF.

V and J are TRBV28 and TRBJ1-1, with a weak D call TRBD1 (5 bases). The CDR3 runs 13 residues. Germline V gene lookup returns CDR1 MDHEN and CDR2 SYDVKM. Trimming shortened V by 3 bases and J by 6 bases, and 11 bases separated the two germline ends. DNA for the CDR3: TGTGCCAGCAGTTTCGTGACCAGGGCTGAAGCTTTCTTT. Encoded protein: CASSFVTRAEAFF.

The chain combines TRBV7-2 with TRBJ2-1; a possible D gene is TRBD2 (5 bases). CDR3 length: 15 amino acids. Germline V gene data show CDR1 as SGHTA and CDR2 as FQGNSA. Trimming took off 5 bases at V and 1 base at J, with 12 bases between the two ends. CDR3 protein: CASSLAAVSYNEQFF. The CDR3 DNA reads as TGTGCCAGCAGCCTTGCAGCGGTTTCCTACAATGAGCAGTTCTTC.

The CDR3 loop reads CASSYRGGNYGYTF. The CDR3 nucleotides are TGTGCCAGCAGTTACCGAGGTGGGAACTATGGCTACACCTTC. This chain uses TRBV6-5 with TRBJ1-2; D remains ambiguous. Germline V gene sequence: CDR1 MNHEY, CDR2 SVGAGI. This CDR3 comprises 14 residues. V was pared by 2 bases and J by 2 bases, with 9 bases between.

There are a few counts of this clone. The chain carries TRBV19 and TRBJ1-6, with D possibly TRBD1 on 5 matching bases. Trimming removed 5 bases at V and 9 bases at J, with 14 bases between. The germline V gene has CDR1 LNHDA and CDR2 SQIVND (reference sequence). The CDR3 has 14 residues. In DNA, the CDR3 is TGTGCCAGTAGTGTGGGGACTGGTATTTCACCCCTCCACTTT. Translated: CASSVGTGISPLHF.

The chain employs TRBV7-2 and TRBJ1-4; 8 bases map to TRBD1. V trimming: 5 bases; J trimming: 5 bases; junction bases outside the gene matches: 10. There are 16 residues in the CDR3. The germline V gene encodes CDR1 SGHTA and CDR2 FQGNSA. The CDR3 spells CASSKDSGTGNEKLFF. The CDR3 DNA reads TGTGCCAGCAGCAAAGACTCCGGGACAGGAAATGAAAAACTGTTTTTT.

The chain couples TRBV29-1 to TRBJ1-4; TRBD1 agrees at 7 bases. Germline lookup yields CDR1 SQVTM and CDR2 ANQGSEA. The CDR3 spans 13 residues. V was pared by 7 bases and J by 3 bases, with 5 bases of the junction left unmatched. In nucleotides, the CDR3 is TGCAGCGCCATGCAGGGGGCTAATGAAAAACTGTTTTTT. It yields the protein CSAMQGANEKLFF.

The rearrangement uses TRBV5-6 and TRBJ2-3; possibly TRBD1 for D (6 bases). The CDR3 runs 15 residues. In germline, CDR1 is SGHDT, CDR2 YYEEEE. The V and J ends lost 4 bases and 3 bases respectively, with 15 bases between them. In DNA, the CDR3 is TGTGCCAGCAGCCAGGGGTGGGTGGTGACAGATACGCAGTATTTT. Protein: CASSQGWVVTDTQYF.

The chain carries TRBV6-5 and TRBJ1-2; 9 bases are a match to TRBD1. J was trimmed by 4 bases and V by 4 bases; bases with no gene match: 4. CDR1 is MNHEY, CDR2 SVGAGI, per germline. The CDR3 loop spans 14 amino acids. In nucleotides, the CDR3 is TGTGCCAGCAGTTTAACAGGGGGCGGCTATGGCTACACCTTC. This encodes CASSLTGGGYGYTF.

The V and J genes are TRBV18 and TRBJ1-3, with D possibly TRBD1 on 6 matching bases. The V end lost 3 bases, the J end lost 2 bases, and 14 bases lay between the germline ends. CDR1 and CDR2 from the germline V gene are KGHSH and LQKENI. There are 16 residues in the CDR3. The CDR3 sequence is CASSPQTGSPGNTIYF. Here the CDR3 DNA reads TGTGCCAGCTCACCGCAAACAGGGAGCCCTGGAAACACCATATATTTT. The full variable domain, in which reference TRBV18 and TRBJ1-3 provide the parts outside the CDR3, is NAGVMQNPRHLVRRRGQEARLRCSPMKGHSHVYWYRQLPEEGLKFMVYLQKENIIDESGMPKERFSAEFPKEGPSILRIQQVVRGDSAAYFCASSPQTGSPGNTIYFGEGSWLTVV.

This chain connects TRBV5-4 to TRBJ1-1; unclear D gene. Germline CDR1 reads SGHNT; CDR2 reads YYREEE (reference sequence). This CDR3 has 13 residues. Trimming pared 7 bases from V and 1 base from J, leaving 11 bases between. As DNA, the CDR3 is TGTGCCAGCCGGTTTGGGCGGAACACTGAAGCTTTCTTT. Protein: CASRFGRNTEAFF.

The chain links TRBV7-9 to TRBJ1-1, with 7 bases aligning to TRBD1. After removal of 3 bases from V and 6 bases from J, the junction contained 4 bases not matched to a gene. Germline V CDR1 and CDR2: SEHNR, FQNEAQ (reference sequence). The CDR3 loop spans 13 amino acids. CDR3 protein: CASSFSTGAEAFF. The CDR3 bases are TGTGCCAGCAGCTTTAGCACAGGGGCTGAAGCTTTCTTT.

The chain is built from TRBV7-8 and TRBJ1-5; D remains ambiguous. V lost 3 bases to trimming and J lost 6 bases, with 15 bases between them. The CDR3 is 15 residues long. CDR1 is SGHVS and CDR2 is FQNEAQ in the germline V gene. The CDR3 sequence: CASSLGMGYGQPQHF. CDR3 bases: TGTGCCAGCAGCTTGGGTATGGGCTACGGTCAGCCCCAGCATTTT.

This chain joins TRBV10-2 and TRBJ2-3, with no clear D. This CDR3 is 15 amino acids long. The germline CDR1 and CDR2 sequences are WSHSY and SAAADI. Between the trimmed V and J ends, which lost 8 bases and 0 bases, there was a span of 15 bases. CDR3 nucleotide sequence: TGCGCCAGCCGCCCAGCGCCAGTTAGCACAGATACGCAGTATTTT. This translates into CASRPAPVSTDTQYF.

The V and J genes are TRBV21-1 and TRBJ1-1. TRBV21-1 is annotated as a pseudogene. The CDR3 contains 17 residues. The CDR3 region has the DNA TGTGCCAGCAGCAAAGGACTTCCCGGATTTATGAACACTGAAGCTTTCTTT. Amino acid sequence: CASSKGLPGFMNTEAFF.

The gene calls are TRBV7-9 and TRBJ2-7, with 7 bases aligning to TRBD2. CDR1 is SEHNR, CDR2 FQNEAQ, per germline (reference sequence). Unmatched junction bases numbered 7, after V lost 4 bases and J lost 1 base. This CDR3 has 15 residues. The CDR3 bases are TGTGCCAGCAGCTCCAGCGGGGTAGGGTCCTACGAGCAGTACTTC. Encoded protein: CASSSSGVGSYEQYF.